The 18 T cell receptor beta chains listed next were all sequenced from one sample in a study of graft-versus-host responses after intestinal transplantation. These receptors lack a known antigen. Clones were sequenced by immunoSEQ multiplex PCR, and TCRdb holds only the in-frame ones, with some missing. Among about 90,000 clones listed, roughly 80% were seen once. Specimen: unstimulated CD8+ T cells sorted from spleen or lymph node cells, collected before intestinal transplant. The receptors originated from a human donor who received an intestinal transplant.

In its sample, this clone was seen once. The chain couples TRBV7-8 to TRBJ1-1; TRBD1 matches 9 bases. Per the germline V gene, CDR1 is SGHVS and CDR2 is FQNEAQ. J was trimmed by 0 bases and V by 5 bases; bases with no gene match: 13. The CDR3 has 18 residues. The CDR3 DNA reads TGTGCCAGCAGCACCCGGGACAGGGTCCTGACTGTGAACACTGAAGCTTTCTTT. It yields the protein CASSTRDRVLTVNTEAFF.

DNA of the CDR3: TGCGCCAGCAGCCAAGATCGGATCCAGCTGAACACCGGGGAGCTGTTTTTT. It codes for CASSQDRIQLNTGELFF. The rearrangement joins TRBV4-1 to TRBJ2-2; D is ambiguous. The germline V gene encodes CDR1 MGHRA and CDR2 YSYEKL. This CDR3 has 17 residues. Between the trimmed V and J ends, which lost 0 bases and 1 base, there was a span of 12 bases.

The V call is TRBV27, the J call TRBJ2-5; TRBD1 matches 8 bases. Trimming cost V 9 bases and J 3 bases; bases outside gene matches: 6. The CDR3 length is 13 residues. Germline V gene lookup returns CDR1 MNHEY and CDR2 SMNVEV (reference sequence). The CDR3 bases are TGTGCCAGTACCCCGGACAGGGAAGAGACCCAGTACTTC. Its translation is CASTPDREETQYF.

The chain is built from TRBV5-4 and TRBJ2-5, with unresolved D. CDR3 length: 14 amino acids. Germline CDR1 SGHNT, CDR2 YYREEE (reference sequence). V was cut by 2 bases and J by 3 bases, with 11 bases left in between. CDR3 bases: TGTGCCAGCAGCTTCATCGGCACAGAAGAGACCCAGTACTTC. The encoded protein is CASSFIGTEETQYF. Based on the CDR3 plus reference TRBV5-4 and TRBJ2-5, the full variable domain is ETGVTQSPTHLIKTRGQQVTLRCSSQSGHNTVSWYQQALGQGPQFIFQYYREEENGRGNFPPRFSGLQFPNYSSELNVNALELDDSALYLCASSFIGTEETQYFGPGTRLLVL.

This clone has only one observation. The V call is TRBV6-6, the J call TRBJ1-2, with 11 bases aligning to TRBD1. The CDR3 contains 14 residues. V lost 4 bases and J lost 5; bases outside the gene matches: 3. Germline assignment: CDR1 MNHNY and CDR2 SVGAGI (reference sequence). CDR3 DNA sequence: TGTGCCAGCAGTTGGGACAGGGGGGCGTATGGCTACACCTTC. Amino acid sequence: CASSWDRGAYGYTF.

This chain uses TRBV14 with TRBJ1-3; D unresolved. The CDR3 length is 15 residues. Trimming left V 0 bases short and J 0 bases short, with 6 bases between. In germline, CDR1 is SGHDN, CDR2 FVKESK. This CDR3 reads CASSQDSDSGNTIYF. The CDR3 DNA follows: TGTGCCAGCAGCCAAGACTCTGACTCTGGAAACACCATATATTTT.

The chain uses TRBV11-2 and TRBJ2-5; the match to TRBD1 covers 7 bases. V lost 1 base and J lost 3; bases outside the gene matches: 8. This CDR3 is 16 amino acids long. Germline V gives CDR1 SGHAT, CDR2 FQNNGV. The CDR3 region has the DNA TGTGCCAGCAGCTTAGGTGTGGGGACAGATGAAGAGACCCAGTACTTC. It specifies CASSLGVGTDEETQYF.

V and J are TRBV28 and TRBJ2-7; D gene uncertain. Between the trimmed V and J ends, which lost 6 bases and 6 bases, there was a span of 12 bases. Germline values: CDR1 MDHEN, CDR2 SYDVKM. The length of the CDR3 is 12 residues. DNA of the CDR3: TGTGCCAGCAGCACACCCGGGTTCGAGCAGTACTTC. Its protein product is CASSTPGFEQYF.

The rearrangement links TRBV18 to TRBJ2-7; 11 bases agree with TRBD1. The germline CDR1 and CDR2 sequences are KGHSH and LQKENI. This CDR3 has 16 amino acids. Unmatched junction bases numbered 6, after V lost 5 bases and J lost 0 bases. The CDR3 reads CASSGQGAQLSYEQYF. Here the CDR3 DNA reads TGTGCCAGCTCAGGACAGGGGGCGCAACTCTCCTACGAGCAGTACTTC.

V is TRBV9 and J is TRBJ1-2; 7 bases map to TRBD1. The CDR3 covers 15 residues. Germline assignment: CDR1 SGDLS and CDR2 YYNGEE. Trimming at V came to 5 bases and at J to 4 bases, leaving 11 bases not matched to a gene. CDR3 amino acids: CASSDQRGQFYGYTF. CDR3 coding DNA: TGTGCCAGCAGTGACCAAAGGGGACAGTTCTATGGCTACACCTTC.

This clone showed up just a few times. The CDR3 spells CASSQEGLAGHEQFF. DNA of the CDR3: TGCGCCAGCAGCCAAGAGGGACTAGCTGGCCATGAGCAGTTCTTC. The chain is built from TRBV4-1 and TRBJ2-1, with 9 nucleotides matching TRBD2. The V segment lost 0 bases and the J segment 8 bases; nucleotides outside the gene matches: 5. CDR3 length: 15 residues. Germline V gene data show CDR1 as MGHRA and CDR2 as YSYEKL.

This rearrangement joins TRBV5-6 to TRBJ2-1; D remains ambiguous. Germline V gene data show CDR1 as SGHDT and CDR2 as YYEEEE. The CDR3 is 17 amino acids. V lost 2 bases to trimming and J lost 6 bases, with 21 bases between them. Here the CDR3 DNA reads TGTGCCAGCAGCTTTAAGTTCATCGGTCCCTGGCTCAATGAGCAGTTCTTC. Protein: CASSFKFIGPWLNEQFF.

CDR3 DNA sequence: TGCGCCAGCAGCGTACTACTAGCCGAACGGAGTGAGCAGTTCTTC. Translating it yields CASSVLLAERSEQFF. The chain combines TRBV4-1 with TRBJ2-1; D perhaps matches TRBD2 (6 bases). V lost 5 bases, J lost 9 bases, and 20 bases lay in between. Germline loops: CDR1 MGHRA, CDR2 YSYEKL. This CDR3 contains 15 residues.

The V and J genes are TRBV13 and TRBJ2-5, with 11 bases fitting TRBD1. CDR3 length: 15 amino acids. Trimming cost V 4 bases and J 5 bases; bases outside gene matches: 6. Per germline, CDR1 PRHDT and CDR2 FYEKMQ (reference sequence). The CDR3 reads CASSSGQGVRETQYF. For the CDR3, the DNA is TGTGCCAGCAGCTCGGGACAGGGGGTTCGGGAGACCCAGTACTTC.

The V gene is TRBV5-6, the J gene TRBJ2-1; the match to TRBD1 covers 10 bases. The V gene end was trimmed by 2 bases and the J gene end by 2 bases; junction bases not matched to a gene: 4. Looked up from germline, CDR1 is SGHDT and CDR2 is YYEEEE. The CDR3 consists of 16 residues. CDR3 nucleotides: TGTGCCAGCAGCTTCTCCGGGACAGGGGCCTACAATGAGCAGTTCTTC. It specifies CASSFSGTGAYNEQFF.

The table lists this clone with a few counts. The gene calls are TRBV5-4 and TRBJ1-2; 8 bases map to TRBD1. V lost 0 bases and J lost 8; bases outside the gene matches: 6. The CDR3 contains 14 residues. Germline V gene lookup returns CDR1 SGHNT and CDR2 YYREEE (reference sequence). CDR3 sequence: CASSLVRGREGYTF. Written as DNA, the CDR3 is TGTGCCAGCAGCTTGGTCAGGGGGCGGGAGGGCTACACCTTC.

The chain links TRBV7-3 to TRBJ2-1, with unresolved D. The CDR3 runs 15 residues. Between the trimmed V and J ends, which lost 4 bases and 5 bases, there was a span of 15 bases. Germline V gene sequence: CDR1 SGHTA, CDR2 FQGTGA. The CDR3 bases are TGTGCCAGCAGCTCTTACCTTACGGCGAACAATGAGCAGTTCTTC. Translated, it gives CASSSYLTANNEQFF.

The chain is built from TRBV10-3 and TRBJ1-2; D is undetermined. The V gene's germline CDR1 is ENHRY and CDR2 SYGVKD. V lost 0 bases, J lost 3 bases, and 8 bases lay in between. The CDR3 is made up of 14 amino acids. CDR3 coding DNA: TGTGCCATCAGTGAGTCGGTGGGGTACTATGGCTACACCTTC. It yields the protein CAISESVGYYGYTF.